The present T cell receptor beta chain was sequenced within a study of T-cell reconstitution after alpha-beta-depleted transplantation in children. Broader study findings: Diversity of TCRbeta at day 60 was high in some patients, arising from surviving recipient T cells and thymic progenitors. One year post-transplant, T-cell counts and diversity were largely derived from T cells produced anew.

Using unique molecular identifiers, the investigators prepared the TCRbeta library. TCRdb redid the calling of the PCR reads with MiXCR, one entry per CDR3 protein. The sample includes fewer than 550,000 distinct CDR3 sequences, more than 9% of them seen just once. This clonotype was recorded many times. Its cognate antigen is unknown. This sequence was found in a child aged 2-15 years with inherited bone marrow failure, due to receive a stem cell transplant. The sample here was PBMCs, taken before TCRalphabeta/CD19-depleted stem cell transplant.

This CDR3 reads CATGSGGSTDTQYF. CDR3 sequence (DNA): TGTGCCACCGGCTCAGGGGGAAGCACAGATACGCAGTATTTT. V gene TRBV24-1 combines with J gene TRBJ2-3; 7 nucleotides align to TRBD1. Germline trimming cut 9 bases from V and 0 bases from J; bases unmatched to any gene: 5. The CDR3 contains 14 residues. CDR1 and CDR2 from the germline V gene are KGHDR and SFDVKD.